This T cell receptor (beta chain) comes out of a study of blood T cell repertoires in COVID-19. Deletions cut 9 bases from V and 2 bases from J, with 15 bases between. The length of the CDR3 is 15 residues. CDR1 KGHDR and CDR2 SFDVKD come from the germline V gene. Original processing notes: The authors estimated nucleated cell counts from reference gene primer amplification. Profiling relied on immunoSEQ multiplex PCR, and the TCRdb table lists in-frame clones only, not all of them. V, J and clone size were drawn from that table, and D and trimming were deduced from the DNA. The sample yields 65,000 to 100,000 clones, approximately 80% seen once. This clone was seen just once.

The chain recombines TRBV24-1 with TRBJ2-2, with D maybe TRBD2 (5 bases). The TCR comes from a woman older than 75 with acute or convalescent COVID-19. The sequencing input was peripheral blood. This chain's CDR3 is CATSRGIRNTGELFF. CDR3 DNA: TGTGCCACCTCCCGAGGGATTCGTAACACCGGGGAGCTGTTTTTT.